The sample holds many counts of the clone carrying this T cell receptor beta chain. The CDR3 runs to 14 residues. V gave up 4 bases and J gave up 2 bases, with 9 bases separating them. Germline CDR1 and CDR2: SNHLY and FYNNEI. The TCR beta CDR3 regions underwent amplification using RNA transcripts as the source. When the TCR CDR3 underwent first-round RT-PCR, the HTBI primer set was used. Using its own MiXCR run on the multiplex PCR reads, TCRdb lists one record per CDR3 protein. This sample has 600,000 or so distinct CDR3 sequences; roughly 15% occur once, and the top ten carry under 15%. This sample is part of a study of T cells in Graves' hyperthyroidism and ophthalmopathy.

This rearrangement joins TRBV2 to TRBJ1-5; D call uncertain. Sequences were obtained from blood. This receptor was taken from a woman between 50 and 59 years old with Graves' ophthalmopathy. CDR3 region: CASSVGLGNQPQHF. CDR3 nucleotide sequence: TGTGCCAGCAGTGTGGGTTTGGGCAATCAGCCCCAGCATTTT.